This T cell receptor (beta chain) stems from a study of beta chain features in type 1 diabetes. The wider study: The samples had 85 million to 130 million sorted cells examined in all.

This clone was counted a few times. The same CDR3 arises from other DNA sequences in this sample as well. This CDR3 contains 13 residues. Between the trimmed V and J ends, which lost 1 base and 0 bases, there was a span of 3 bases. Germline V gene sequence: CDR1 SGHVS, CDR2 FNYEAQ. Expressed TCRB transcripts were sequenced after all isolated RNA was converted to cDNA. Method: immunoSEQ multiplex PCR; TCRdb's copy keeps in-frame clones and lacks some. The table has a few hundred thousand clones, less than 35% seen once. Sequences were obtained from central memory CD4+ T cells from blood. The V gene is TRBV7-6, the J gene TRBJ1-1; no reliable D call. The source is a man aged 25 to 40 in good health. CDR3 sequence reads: CASSLDVNTEAFF. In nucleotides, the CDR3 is TGTGCCAGCAGCTTAGATGTGAACACTGAAGCTTTCTTT.